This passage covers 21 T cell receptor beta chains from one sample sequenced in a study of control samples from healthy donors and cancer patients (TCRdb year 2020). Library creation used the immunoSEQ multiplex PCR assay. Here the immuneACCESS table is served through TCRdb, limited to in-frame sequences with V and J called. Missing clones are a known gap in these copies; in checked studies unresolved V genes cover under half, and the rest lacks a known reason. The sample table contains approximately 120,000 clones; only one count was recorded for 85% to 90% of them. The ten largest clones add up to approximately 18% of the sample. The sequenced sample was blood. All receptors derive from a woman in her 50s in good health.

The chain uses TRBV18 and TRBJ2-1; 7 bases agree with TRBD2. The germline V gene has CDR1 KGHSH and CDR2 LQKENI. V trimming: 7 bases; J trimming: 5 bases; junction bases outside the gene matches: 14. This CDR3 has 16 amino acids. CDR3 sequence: CASLYNGLAVNNEQFF. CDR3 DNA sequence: TGTGCCAGCTTGTATAATGGGCTAGCGGTCAACAATGAGCAGTTCTTC.

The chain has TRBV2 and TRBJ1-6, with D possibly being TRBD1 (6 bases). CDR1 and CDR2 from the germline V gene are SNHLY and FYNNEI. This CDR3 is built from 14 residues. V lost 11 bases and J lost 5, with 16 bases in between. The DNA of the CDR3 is TGTGCCGCCAGGAGGACAGTTAATAATTCACCCCTCCACTTT. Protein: CAARRTVNNSPLHF.

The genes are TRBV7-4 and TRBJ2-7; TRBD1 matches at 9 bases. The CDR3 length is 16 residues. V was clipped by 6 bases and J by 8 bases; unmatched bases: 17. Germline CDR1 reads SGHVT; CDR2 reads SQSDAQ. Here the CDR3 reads CASSFPTEGQGSKQYF. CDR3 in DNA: TGTGCCAGCAGTTTTCCAACAGAGGGACAGGGCAGCAAGCAGTACTTC.

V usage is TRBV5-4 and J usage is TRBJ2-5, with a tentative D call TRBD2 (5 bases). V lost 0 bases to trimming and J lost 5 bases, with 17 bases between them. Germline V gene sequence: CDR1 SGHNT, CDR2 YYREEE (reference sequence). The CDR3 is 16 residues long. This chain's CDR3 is CASSLGSSRVGETQYF. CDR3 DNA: TGTGCCAGCAGCTTGGGTTCTAGCCGGGTCGGGGAGACCCAGTACTTC. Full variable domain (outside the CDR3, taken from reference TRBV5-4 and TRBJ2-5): ETGVTQSPTHLIKTRGQQVTLRCSSQSGHNTVSWYQQALGQGPQFIFQYYREEENGRGNFPPRFSGLQFPNYSSELNVNALELDDSALYLCASSLGSSRVGETQYFGPGTRLLVL.

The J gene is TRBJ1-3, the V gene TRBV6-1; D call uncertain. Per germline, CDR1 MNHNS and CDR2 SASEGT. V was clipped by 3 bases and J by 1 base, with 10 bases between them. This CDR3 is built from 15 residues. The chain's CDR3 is CASSDGFVSGNTIYF. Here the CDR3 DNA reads TGTGCCAGCAGTGATGGGTTTGTTTCTGGAAACACCATATATTTT.

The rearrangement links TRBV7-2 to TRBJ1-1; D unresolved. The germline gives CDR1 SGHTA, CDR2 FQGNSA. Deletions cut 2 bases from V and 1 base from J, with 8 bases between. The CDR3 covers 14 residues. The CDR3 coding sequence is TGTGCCAGCAGCTTATATTATCAGAACACTGAAGCTTTCTTT. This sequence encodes CASSLYYQNTEAFF.

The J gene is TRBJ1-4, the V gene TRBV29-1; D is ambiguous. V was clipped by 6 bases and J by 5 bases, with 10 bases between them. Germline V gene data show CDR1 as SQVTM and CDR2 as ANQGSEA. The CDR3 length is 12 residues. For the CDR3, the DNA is TGCAGCGTCATCGACGGGAATGAAAAACTGTTTTTT. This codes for CSVIDGNEKLFF.

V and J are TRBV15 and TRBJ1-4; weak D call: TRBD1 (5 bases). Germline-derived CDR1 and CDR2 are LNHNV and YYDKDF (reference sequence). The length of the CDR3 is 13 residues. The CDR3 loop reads CAGAAREGEKLFF. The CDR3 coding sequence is TGTGCTGGCGCGGCCAGGGAGGGTGAAAAACTGTTTTTT.

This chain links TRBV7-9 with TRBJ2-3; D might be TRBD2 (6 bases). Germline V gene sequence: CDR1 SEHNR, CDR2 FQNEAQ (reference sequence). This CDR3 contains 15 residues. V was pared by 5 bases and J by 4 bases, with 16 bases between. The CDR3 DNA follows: TGTGCCAGCAGCGCCCTTGCGGGATGGTCAGATACGCAGTATTTT. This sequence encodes CASSALAGWSDTQYF.

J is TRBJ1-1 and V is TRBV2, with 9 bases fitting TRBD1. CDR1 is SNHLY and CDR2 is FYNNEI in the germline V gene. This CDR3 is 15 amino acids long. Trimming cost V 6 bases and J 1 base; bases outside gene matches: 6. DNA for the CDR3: TGTGCCAGCAGGGGACAGGGAATATGGAACACTGAAGCTTTCTTT. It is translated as CASRGQGIWNTEAFF.

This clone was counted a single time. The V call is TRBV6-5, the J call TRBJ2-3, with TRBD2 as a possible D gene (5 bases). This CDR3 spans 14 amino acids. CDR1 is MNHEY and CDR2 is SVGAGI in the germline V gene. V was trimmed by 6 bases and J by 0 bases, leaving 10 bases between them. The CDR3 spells CASRPRGSTDTQYF. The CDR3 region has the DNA TGTGCCAGCAGGCCCCGGGGAAGCACAGATACGCAGTATTTT.

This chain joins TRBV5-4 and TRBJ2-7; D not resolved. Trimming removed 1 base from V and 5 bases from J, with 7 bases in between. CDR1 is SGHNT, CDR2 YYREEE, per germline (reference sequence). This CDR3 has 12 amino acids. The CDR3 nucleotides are TGTGCCAGCAGCTTGAGCGAGGACGAGCAGTACTTC. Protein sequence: CASSLSEDEQYF.

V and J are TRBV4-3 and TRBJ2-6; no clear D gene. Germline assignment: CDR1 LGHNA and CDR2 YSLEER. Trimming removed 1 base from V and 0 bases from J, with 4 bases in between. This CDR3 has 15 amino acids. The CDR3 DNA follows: TGCGCCAGCAGCCAAGTAAGCTCTGGGGCCAACGTCCTGACTTTC. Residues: CASSQVSSGANVLTF.

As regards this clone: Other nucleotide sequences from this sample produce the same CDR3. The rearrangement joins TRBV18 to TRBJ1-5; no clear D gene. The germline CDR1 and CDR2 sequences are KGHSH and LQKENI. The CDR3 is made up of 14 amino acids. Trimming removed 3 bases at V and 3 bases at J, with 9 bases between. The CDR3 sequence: CASSPLGSNQPQHF. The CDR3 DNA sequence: TGTGCCAGCTCACCTTTGGGTTCCAATCAGCCCCAGCATTTT.

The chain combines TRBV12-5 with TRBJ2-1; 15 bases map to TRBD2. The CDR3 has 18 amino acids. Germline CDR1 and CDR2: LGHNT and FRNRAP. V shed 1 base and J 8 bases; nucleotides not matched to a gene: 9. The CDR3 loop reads CASGLDRTSGRAWDEQFF. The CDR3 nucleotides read TGTGCTAGTGGTTTGGATAGGACTAGCGGGAGGGCCTGGGATGAGCAGTTCTTC.

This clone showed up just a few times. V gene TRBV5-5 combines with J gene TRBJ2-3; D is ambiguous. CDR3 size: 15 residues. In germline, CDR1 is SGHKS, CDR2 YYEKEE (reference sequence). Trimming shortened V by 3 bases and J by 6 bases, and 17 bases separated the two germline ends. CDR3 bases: TGTGCCAGCAGCTCGACCGCGTGGCGTAGGGATACGCAGTATTTT. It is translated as CASSSTAWRRDTQYF.

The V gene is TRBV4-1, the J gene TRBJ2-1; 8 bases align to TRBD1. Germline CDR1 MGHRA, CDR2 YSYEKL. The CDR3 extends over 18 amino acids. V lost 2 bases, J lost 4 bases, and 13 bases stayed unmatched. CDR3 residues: CASSQTVPGWTGYNEQFF. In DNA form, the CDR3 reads TGCGCCAGCAGCCAAACGGTCCCAGGTTGGACAGGGTACAATGAGCAGTTCTTC.

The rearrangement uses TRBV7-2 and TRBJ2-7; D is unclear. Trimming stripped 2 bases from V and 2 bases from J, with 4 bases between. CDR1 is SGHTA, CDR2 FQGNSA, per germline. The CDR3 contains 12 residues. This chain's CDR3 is CASSLRAYEQYF. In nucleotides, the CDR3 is TGTGCCAGCAGCTTACGAGCCTACGAGCAGTACTTC.

The CDR3 protein is CATSEAGGLETQYF. The CDR3 DNA is TGTGCCACCAGTGAGGCCGGGGGGCTAGAGACCCAGTACTTC. The chain links TRBV24-1 to TRBJ2-5, with D possibly matching TRBD2 (7 bases). The V end lost 4 bases, the J end lost 4 bases, and 12 bases lay between the germline ends. The CDR3 runs to 14 residues. Germline values: CDR1 KGHDR, CDR2 SFDVKD.

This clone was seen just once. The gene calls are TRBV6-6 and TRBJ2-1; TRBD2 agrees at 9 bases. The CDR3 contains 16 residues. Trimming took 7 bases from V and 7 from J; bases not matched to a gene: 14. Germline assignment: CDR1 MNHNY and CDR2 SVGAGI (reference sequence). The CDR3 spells CASTGGREGRKNEQFF. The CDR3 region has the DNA TGTGCCAGCACAGGGGGGCGGGAGGGCCGTAAGAATGAGCAGTTCTTC.

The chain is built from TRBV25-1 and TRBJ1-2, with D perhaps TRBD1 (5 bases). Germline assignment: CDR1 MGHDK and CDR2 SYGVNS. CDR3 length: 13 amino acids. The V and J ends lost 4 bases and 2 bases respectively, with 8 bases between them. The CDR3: CASSVWGNYGYTF. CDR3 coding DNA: TGTGCCAGCAGTGTATGGGGGAACTATGGCTACACCTTC.